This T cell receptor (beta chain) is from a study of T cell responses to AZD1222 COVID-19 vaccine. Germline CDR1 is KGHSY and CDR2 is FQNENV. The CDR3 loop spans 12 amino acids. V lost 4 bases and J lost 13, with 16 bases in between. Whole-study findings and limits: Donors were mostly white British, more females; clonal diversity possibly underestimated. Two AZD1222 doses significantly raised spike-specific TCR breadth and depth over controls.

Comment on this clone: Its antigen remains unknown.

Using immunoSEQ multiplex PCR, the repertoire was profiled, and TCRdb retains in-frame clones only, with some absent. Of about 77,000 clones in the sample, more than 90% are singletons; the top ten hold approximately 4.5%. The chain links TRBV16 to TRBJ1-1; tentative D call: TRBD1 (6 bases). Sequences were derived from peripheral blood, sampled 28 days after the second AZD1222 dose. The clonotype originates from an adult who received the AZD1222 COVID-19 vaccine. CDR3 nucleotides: TGTGCCAGCAGCCCTATCAGAGGAGGGGGTTTCTTT. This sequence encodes CASSPIRGGGFF.